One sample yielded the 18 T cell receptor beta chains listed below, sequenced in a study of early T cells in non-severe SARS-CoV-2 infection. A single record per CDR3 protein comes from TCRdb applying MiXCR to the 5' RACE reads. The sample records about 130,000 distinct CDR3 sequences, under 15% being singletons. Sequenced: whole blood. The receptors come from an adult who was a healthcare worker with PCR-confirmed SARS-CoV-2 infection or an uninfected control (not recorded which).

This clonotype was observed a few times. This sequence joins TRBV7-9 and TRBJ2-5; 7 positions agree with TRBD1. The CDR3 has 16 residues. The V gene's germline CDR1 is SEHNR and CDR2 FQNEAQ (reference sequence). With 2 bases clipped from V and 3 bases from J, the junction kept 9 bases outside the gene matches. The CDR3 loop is CASSLRTGLGKETQYF. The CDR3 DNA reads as TGTGCCAGCAGCTTACGGACAGGTTTGGGGAAAGAGACCCAGTACTTC.

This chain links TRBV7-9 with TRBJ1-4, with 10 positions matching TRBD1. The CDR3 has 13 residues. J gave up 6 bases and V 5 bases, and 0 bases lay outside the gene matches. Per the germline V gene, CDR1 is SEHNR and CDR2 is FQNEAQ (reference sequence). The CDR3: CASSDRGHEKLFF. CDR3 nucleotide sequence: TGTGCCAGCAGCGACAGGGGGCATGAAAAACTGTTTTTT.

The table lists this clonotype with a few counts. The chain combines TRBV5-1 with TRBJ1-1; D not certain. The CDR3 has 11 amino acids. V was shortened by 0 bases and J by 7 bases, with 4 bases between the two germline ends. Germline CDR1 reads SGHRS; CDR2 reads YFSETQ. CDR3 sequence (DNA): TGCGCCAGCAGCTTGGATCGTGAAGCTTTCTTT. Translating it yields CASSLDREAFF.

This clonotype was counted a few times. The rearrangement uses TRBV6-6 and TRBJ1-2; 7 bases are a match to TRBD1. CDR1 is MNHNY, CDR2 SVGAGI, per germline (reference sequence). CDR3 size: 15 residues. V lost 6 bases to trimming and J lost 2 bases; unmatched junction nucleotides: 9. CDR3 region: CASSSAPTGNYGYTF. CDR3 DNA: TGTGCCAGCAGCTCCGCCCCGACAGGGAACTATGGCTACACCTTC.

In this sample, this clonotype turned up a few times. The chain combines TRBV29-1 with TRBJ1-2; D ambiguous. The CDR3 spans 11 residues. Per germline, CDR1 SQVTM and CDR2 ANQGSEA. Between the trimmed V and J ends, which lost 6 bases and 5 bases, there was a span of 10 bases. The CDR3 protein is CSVAGPYGYTF. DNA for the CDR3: TGCAGCGTGGCCGGCCCGTATGGCTACACCTTC.

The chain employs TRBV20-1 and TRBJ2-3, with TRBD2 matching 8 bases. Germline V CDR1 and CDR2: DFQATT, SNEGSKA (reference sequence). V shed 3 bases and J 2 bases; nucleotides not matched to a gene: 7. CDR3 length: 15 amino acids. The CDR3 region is CSARERGGVTDTQYF. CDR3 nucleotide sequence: TGCAGTGCTAGGGAACGGGGGGGCGTCACAGATACGCAGTATTTT.

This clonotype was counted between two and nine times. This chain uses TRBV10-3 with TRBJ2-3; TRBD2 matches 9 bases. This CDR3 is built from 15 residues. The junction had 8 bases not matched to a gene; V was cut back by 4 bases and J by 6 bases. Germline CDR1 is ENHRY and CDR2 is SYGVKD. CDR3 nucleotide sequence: TGTGCCATCAGTGCCCAGCGGGGGGCCATCGATACGCAGTATTTT. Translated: CAISAQRGAIDTQYF.

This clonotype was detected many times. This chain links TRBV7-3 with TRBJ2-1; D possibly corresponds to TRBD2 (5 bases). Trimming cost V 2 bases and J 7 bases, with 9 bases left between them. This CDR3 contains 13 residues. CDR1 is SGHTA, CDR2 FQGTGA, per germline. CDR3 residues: CASSLGGQNEQFF. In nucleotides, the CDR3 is TGTGCCAGCAGCTTAGGCGGGCAGAATGAGCAGTTCTTC.

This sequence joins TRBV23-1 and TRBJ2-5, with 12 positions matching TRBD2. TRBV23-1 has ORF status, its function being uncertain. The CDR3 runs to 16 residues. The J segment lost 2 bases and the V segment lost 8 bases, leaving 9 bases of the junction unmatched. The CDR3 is CASCPSGGAGQETQYF. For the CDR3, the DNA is TGCGCCAGCTGCCCTAGCGGGGGGGCTGGGCAAGAGACCCAGTACTTC.

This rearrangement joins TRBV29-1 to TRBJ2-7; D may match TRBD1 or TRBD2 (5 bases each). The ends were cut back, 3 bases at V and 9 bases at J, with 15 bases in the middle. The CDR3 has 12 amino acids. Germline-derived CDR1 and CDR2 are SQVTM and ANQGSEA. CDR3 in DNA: TGCAGCGTTGATGCCGGACGGGGCGGGCAGTACTTC. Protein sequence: CSVDAGRGGQYF.

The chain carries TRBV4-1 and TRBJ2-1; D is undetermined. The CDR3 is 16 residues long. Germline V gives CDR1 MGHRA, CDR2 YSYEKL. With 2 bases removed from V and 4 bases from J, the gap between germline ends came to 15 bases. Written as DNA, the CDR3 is TGCGCCAGCAGCCAACCGACCAGCCGCAGATACAATGAGCAGTTCTTC. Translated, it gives CASSQPTSRRYNEQFF.

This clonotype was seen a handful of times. This CDR3 reads CASSYSGTGDLQTQYF. The CDR3 DNA is TGTGCCAGCAGTTATTCCGGGACAGGGGATCTGCAGACCCAGTACTTC. The V call is TRBV6-5, the J call TRBJ2-5, with TRBD1 matching 10 bases. V gave up 3 bases and J gave up 6 bases; unmatched junction bases: 10. Germline V gene lookup returns CDR1 MNHEY and CDR2 SVGAGI. The CDR3 spans 16 residues.

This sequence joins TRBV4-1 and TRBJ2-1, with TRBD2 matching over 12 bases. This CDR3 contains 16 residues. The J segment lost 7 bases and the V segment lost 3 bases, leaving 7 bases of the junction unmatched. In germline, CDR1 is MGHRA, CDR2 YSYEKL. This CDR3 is CASSQMTSGGPNEQFF. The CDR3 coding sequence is TGCGCCAGCAGCCAGATGACTAGCGGGGGTCCAAATGAGCAGTTCTTC.

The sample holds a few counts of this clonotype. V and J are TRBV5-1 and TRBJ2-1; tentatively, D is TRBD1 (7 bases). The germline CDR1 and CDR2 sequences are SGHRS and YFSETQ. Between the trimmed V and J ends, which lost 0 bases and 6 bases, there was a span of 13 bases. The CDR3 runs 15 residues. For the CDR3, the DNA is TGCGCCAGCAGCTTGGCCGCAGGGGGGCCCAATGAGCAGTTCTTC. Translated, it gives CASSLAAGGPNEQFF.

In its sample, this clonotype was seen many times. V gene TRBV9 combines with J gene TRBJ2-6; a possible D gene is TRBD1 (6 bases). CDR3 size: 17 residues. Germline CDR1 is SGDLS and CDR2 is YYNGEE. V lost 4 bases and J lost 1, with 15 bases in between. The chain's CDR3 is CASSTTGRASGANVLTF. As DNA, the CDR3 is TGTGCCAGCAGCACCACAGGGAGAGCATCTGGGGCCAACGTCCTGACTTTC.

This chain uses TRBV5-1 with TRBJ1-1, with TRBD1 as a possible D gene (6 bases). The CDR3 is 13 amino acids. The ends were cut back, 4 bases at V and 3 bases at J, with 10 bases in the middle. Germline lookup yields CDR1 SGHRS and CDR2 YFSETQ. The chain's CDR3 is CASSRTADTEAFF. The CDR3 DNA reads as TGCGCCAGCAGCAGGACAGCGGACACTGAAGCTTTCTTT.

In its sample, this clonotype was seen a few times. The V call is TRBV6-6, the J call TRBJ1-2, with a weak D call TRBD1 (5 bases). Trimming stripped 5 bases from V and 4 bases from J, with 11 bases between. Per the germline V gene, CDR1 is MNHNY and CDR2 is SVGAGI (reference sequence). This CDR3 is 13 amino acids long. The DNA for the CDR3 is TGTGCCAGCAGTCTGGGACCGAGCTATGGCTACACCTTC. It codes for CASSLGPSYGYTF.

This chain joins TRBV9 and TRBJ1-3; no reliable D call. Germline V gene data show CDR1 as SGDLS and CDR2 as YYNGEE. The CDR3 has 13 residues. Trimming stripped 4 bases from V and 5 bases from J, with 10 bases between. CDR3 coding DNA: TGTGCCAGCAGCACCCCGAACCGAAACACCATATATTTT. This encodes CASSTPNRNTIYF. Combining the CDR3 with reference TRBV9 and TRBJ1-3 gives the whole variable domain DSGVTQTPKHLITATGQRVTLRCSPRSGDLSVYWYQQSLDQGLQFLIQYYNGEERAKGNILERFSAQQFPDLHSELNLSSLELGDSALYFCASSTPNRNTIYFGEGSWLTVV.